What follows are 28 T cell receptor beta chains derived from one specimen sequenced in a study of shared clonotypes between healthy human individuals. Sequenced by immunoSEQ multiplex PCR; TCRdb stores in-frame clones only, minus some. The sample holds roughly 2.5 million clones, around 90% seen once. Sequences were obtained from naive CD4+ T cells sorted from blood. Subset: CD45RA+ positively selected. These receptor sequences come from a man between 18 and 35 years old in good health.

V is TRBV19 and J is TRBJ1-6; 11 bases map to TRBD1. The CDR3 covers 14 residues. From germline, CDR1 is LNHDA and CDR2 SQIVND (reference sequence). The V segment lost 5 bases and the J segment 10 bases; nucleotides outside the gene matches: 4. The CDR3 DNA reads TGTGCCAGTAGTGTCGGGACAGGGGGATCACCCCTCCACTTT. Protein sequence: CASSVGTGGSPLHF.

This clone was detected once. The chain joins TRBV5-1 to TRBJ1-1; 8 nucleotides agree with TRBD1. J gave up 1 base and V 0 bases, and 5 bases lay outside the gene matches. The CDR3 contains 16 residues. Germline assignment: CDR1 SGHRS and CDR2 YFSETQ. CDR3 DNA: TGCGCCAGCAGCTTGGCGATGGGACAGGCGAACACTGAAGCTTTCTTT. Amino acids: CASSLAMGQANTEAFF.

This chain links TRBV28 with TRBJ2-2; TRBD2 might be the D (6 bases). V was cut by 2 bases and J by 4 bases, with 8 bases left in between. Germline CDR1 is MDHEN and CDR2 is SYDVKM. This CDR3 spans 14 amino acids. CDR3 amino acids: CASSLKGGTGELFF. In DNA, the CDR3 is TGTGCCAGCAGTTTAAAGGGAGGCACCGGGGAGCTGTTTTTT.

The chain is built from TRBV5-6 and TRBJ2-4; D perhaps matches TRBD1 (6 bases). V was clipped by 2 bases and J by 0 bases, with 9 bases between them. This CDR3 is 15 amino acids long. Germline-derived CDR1 and CDR2 are SGHDT and YYEEEE. The CDR3 sequence: CASSFGGAAKNIQYF. The CDR3, as DNA: TGTGCCAGCAGCTTTGGGGGCGCAGCCAAAAACATTCAGTACTTC.

This clone was detected only once. The gene calls are TRBV6-1 and TRBJ1-1; 7 bases match TRBD1. J lost 6 bases, V lost 7 bases, and 5 bases had no gene match. The CDR3 is made up of 12 amino acids. The germline CDR1 and CDR2 sequences are MNHNS and SASEGT. CDR3: CASIGTAPEAFF. In nucleotides, the CDR3 is TGTGCCAGCATTGGGACAGCGCCTGAAGCTTTCTTT.

V usage is TRBV6-5 and J usage is TRBJ1-1; TRBD1 might be the D (6 bases). CDR1 is MNHEY and CDR2 is SVGAGI in the germline V gene. V dropped 2 bases and J dropped 2 bases, with 9 bases sitting between them. The CDR3 has 14 amino acids. CDR3 amino acids: CASSYKTGNTEAFF. In DNA form, the CDR3 reads TGTGCCAGCAGTTACAAGACAGGTAACACTGAAGCTTTCTTT.

This rearrangement joins TRBV4-1 to TRBJ2-3; 7 bases line up with TRBD2. The germline V gene encodes CDR1 MGHRA and CDR2 YSYEKL. V was pared by 0 bases and J by 4 bases, with 10 bases of the junction left unmatched. This CDR3 comprises 17 residues. The CDR3 loop is CASSQDRNRGGADTQYF. Written as DNA, the CDR3 is TGCGCCAGCAGCCAAGATCGTAATAGGGGAGGGGCAGATACGCAGTATTTT.

The rearrangement joins TRBV2 to TRBJ1-6; no clear D. V shed 7 bases and J shed 5 bases, with 12 bases lying between them. CDR1 and CDR2 from the germline V gene are SNHLY and FYNNEI. The CDR3 sequence is 14 residues long. CDR3 nucleotides: TGTGCCAGCATCCAGTTGAGAAATAATTCACCCCTCCACTTT. This codes for CASIQLRNNSPLHF.

The rearrangement uses TRBV7-9 and TRBJ1-4; the D is unclear. The CDR3 has 16 residues. V was trimmed by 5 bases and J by 5 bases, leaving 18 bases between them. Germline V CDR1 and CDR2: SEHNR, FQNEAQ (reference sequence). The CDR3 loop is CASSPMGNSQNEKLFF. CDR3 DNA: TGTGCCAGCAGCCCGATGGGGAACAGCCAAAATGAAAAACTGTTTTTT.

The chain is built from TRBV2 and TRBJ2-5; the match to TRBD2 covers 8 bases. Per the germline V gene, CDR1 is SNHLY and CDR2 is FYNNEI. Trimming took 8 bases from V and 2 from J; bases not matched to a gene: 4. This CDR3 region has 13 residues. The CDR3 sequence: CASQRGPQETQYF. The CDR3 DNA is TGTGCCAGCCAGCGGGGGCCGCAAGAGACCCAGTACTTC.

V is TRBV9 and J is TRBJ1-2; a possible D gene is TRBD1 (6 bases). In germline, CDR1 is SGDLS, CDR2 YYNGEE. The CDR3 runs to 14 residues. V dropped 0 bases and J dropped 7 bases, with 13 bases sitting between them. For the CDR3, the DNA is TGTGCCAGCAGCGTAGGAATGGGGGACACTGGCTACACCTTC. Protein product: CASSVGMGDTGYTF.

V usage is TRBV27 and J usage is TRBJ2-6; D perhaps matches TRBD2 (5 bases). Germline V gene lookup returns CDR1 MNHEY and CDR2 SMNVEV (reference sequence). The V end was cut by 0 bases, the J end by 0 bases, with 15 bases between. The CDR3 extends over 19 amino acids. The CDR3 spells CASSLSPRGTPSGANVLTF. The CDR3 coding sequence is TGTGCCAGCAGTTTATCACCACGGGGAACCCCCTCTGGGGCCAACGTCCTGACTTTC.

The chain couples TRBV6-1 to TRBJ2-3; tentatively, D is TRBD1 (5 bases). The germline V gene encodes CDR1 MNHNS and CDR2 SASEGT. Trimming stripped 9 bases from V and 3 bases from J, with 16 bases between. The length of the CDR3 is 14 residues. Written as DNA, the CDR3 is TGTGCCAGTCTCGACAGCAGAGAAACAGATACGCAGTATTTT. This translates into CASLDSRETDTQYF.

Concerning this clone itself: An end of the junction does not agree with germline; a read error may underlie this. This sample includes further DNA sequences coding for the same CDR3. V and J are TRBV7-2 and TRBJ2-7; weak D call: TRBD1 (5 bases). This CDR3 is 15 amino acids long. Germline lookup yields CDR1 SGHTA and CDR2 FQGNSA. This chain's CDR3 is CASSSRDKGSYEQYF. For the CDR3, the DNA is TGTGCTAGCAGCTCCCGAGACAAGGGGTCCTACGAGCAGTACTTC.

The chain has TRBV7-9 and TRBJ1-4; TRBD1 is a possible D gene (5 bases). V was clipped by 1 base and J by 7 bases, with 13 bases between them. CDR1 SEHNR and CDR2 FQNEAQ come from the germline V gene (reference sequence). This CDR3 has 15 amino acids. The CDR3 DNA sequence: TGTGCCAGCAGCTTAGGAGGGGTAGAGGGTGAAAAACTGTTTTTT. It codes for CASSLGGVEGEKLFF.

The rearrangement links TRBV6-1 to TRBJ1-5; D not resolved. Germline CDR1 and CDR2: MNHNS and SASEGT. V was shortened by 1 base and J by 7 bases, with 8 bases between the two germline ends. This CDR3 contains 13 residues. CDR3 nucleotide sequence: TGTGCCAGCAGTGAAGTACTCATCCAGCCCCAGCATTTT. This translates into CASSEVLIQPQHF.

V usage is TRBV6-6 and J usage is TRBJ1-1, with 7 positions matching TRBD1. Germline lookup yields CDR1 MNHNY and CDR2 SVGAGI (reference sequence). The V and J ends lost 2 bases and 6 bases, in that order; junction bases with no gene match: 12. This CDR3 is 16 amino acids long. The CDR3 nucleotides are TGTGCCAGCAGTTACGCCGACAGGGCGGGTAAATCTGAAGCTTTCTTT. It translates to CASSYADRAGKSEAFF.

The chain carries TRBV6-1 and TRBJ2-7; D is perhaps TRBD2 (7 bases). Trimming pared 4 bases from V and 0 bases from J, leaving 22 bases between. The germline gives CDR1 MNHNS, CDR2 SASEGT. The CDR3 totals 18 residues. The CDR3 DNA follows: TGTGCCAGCAGTGGAGCTTTTCTTCTAGCGGACAGCTCCTACGAGCAGTACTTC. Residues: CASSGAFLLADSSYEQYF.

The rearrangement joins TRBV6-5 to TRBJ2-7, with D unclear. Germline V lookup: CDR1 MNHEY, CDR2 SVGAGI. The CDR3 consists of 13 residues. V was shortened by 4 bases and J by 3 bases, with 10 bases between the two germline ends. The CDR3 loop reads CASSSRRSYEQYF. The CDR3 coding sequence is TGTGCCAGCAGTTCCCGAAGGAGCTACGAGCAGTACTTC.

The V gene is TRBV29-1, the J gene TRBJ2-1; the D call may be TRBD1 or TRBD2 (6 bases each). Between the trimmed V and J ends, which lost 3 bases and 6 bases, there was a span of 9 bases. CDR1 SQVTM and CDR2 ANQGSEA come from the germline V gene. The CDR3 has 12 amino acids. The CDR3 region has the DNA TGCAGCGTTGAGGGGGGCGTCAATGAGCAGTTCTTC. Its protein product is CSVEGGVNEQFF.

J is TRBJ2-1 and V is TRBV5-4; 16 bases map to TRBD2. The germline V gene encodes CDR1 SGHNT and CDR2 YYREEE (reference sequence). Trimming cost V 2 bases and J 9 bases; bases outside gene matches: 2. The CDR3 has 15 residues. CDR3 sequence: CASSFGTSGRGEQFF. The CDR3 DNA reads as TGTGCCAGCAGCTTTGGGACTAGCGGGAGGGGTGAGCAGTTCTTC.

The chain links TRBV5-1 to TRBJ1-2; possibly TRBD1 for D (6 bases). V lost 0 bases and J lost 2, with 14 bases in between. Germline loops: CDR1 SGHRS, CDR2 YFSETQ. This CDR3 has 16 residues. The CDR3 nucleotides read TGCGCCAGCAGCTTGGATACAGGGACCAACAACTATGGCTACACCTTC. Protein: CASSLDTGTNNYGYTF.

This clone showed up just once. The rearrangement joins TRBV5-1 to TRBJ2-5, with D tentatively TRBD2 (6 bases). CDR1 SGHRS and CDR2 YFSETQ come from the germline V gene. Trimming pared 1 base from V and 2 bases from J, leaving 24 bases between. This CDR3 is 19 amino acids long. CDR3 in amino acids: CASSLRRGLSLSGQETQYF. The DNA for the CDR3 is TGCGCCAGCAGCTTGAGAAGGGGCCTAAGTCTCAGCGGGCAAGAGACCCAGTACTTC. Filled out from reference TRBV5-1 and TRBJ2-5, the complete variable domain reads KAGVTQTPRYLIKTRGQQVTLSCSPISGHRSVSWYQQTPGQGLQFLFEYFSETQRNKGNFPGRFSGRQFSNSRSEMNVSTLELGDSALYLCASSLRRGLSLSGQETQYFGPGTRLLVL.

This clone was recorded once. The V call is TRBV6-6, the J call TRBJ2-7, with no clear D. This CDR3 has 14 amino acids. The V gene's germline CDR1 is MNHNY and CDR2 SVGAGI (reference sequence). V lost 7 bases and J lost 1, with 14 bases in between. CDR3 loop: CASTPNSPSYEQYF. CDR3 nucleotide sequence: TGTGCCAGCACACCTAACAGCCCTTCCTACGAGCAGTACTTC.

J is TRBJ1-6 and V is TRBV27; possibly TRBD1 for D (6 bases). V dropped 4 bases and J dropped 3 bases, with 13 bases sitting between them. The CDR3 extends over 16 amino acids. Germline loops: CDR1 MNHEY, CDR2 SMNVEV (reference sequence). CDR3 DNA: TGTGCCAGCAGTTCCTCGGGACACAGCTATAATTCACCCCTCCACTTT. Its translation: CASSSSGHSYNSPLHF.

This sequence joins TRBV28 and TRBJ2-6; maybe TRBD2 (5 bases). The germline CDR1 and CDR2 sequences are MDHEN and SYDVKM. This CDR3 is 15 amino acids long. Deletions cut 11 bases from V and 2 bases from J, with 16 bases between. CDR3 DNA: TGTGCCGAGGGTTCCCCCGGCCCTGGGGCCAACGTCCTGACTTTC. Translation: CAEGSPGPGANVLTF.

This chain uses TRBV7-9 with TRBJ1-1; TRBD1 matches at 11 bases. The V gene end was trimmed by 5 bases and the J gene end by 5 bases; junction bases not matched to a gene: 7. The CDR3 has 15 residues. Germline assignment: CDR1 SEHNR and CDR2 FQNEAQ (reference sequence). CDR3 nucleotides: TGTGCCAGCAGCACGGGACAGGGGGTTCAGACTGAAGCTTTCTTT. Its protein is CASSTGQGVQTEAFF.

To note about this clone: Distinct nucleotide sequences in the sample also encode this CDR3. The chain has TRBV2 and TRBJ1-2; 9 bases fit TRBD1. V lost 9 bases and J lost 2; bases outside the gene matches: 1. The CDR3 extends over 12 amino acids. Germline CDR1 is SNHLY and CDR2 is FYNNEI. As DNA, the CDR3 is TGTGCCAGTGGGACAGGGAACTATGGCTACACCTTC. Protein sequence: CASGTGNYGYTF. The full variable domain, with the rest looked up from reference TRBV2 and TRBJ1-2, is EPEVTQTPSHQVTQMGQEVILRCVPISNHLYFYWYRQILGQKVEFLVSFYNNEISEKSEIFDDQFSVERPDGSNFTLKIRSTKLEDSAMYFCASGTGNYGYTFGSGTRLTVV.